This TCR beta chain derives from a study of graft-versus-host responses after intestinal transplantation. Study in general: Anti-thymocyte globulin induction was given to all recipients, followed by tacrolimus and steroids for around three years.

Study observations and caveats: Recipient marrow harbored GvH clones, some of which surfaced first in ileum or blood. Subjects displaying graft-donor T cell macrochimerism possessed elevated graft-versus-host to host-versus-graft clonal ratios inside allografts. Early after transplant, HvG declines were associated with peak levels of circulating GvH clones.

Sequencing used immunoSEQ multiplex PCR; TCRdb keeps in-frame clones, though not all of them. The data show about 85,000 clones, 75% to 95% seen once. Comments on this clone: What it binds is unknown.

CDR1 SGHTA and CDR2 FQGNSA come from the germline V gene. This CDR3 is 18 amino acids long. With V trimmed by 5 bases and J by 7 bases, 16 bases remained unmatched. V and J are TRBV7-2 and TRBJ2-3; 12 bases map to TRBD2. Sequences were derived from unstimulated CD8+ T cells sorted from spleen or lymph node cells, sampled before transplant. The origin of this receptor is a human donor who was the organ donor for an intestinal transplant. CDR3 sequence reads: CASSPMVYLAGGLNTQYF. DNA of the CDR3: TGTGCCAGCAGCCCCATGGTTTACCTAGCGGGGGGGCTAAATACGCAGTATTTT.